The rows below give T cell receptor beta chains drawn from one sample of a study of blood T cells in healthy people across ages. TCRdb used MiXCR to reprocess the 5' RACE reads, holding one entry per CDR3 protein. The table lists 780,000 or so distinct CDR3 sequences, 45% to 70% of them singletons. The specimen sequenced was blood. The receptors stem from a middle-aged man in good health. The CDR3 runs from the conserved cysteine through the conserved F or W. The D gene is left open where the match is weak. Rows give clone size only sometimes, using once, few, many, or a class for an expanded clone.

few,-,TRBV20-1,TRBJ1-2,CSAKGLGDGGYTF,TGCAGTGCCAAGGGACTGGGCGACGGTGGCTACACCTTC
few,-,TRBV6-2/TRBV6-3,TRBJ2-7,CASSYGYLRGRETYEQYF,TGTGCCAGCAGTTACGGCTACTTGCGGGGACGGGAAACCTACGAGCAGTACTTC
-,-,TRBV4-3,TRBJ2-7,CASSQAGTRSYEQYF,TGCGCCAGCAGCCAAGCGGGGACACGCTCCTACGAGCAGTACTTC
-,-,TRBV4-1,TRBJ2-3,CASSYGGGTDTQYF,TGCGCCAGCAGCTATGGGGGTGGCACAGATACGCAGTATTTT
-,-,TRBV20-1,TRBJ2-6,CSAPSWGSGANVLTF,TGCAGTGCTCCGTCCTGGGGATCTGGGGCCAACGTCCTGACTTTC
-,TRBD2,TRBV5-1,TRBJ2-1,CASSLGGGSSYNEQFF,TGTGCCAGCAGCCTAGGCGGGGGAAGCTCCTACAATGAGCAGTTCTTC
-,-,TRBV3-1,TRBJ2-7,CASSHPPNYEQYF,TGTGCTAGCAGCCATCCACCTAACTACGAGCAGTACTTC
-,TRBD2,TRBV20-1,TRBJ2-3,CSARKLAGGPGTDTQYF,TGCAGTGCTAGGAAACTAGCGGGAGGGCCGGGCACAGATACGCAGTATTTT
few,TRBD2,TRBV5-1,TRBJ2-3,CASSLDSSGGVTDTQYF,TGCGCCAGCAGCTTGGACTCTAGCGGGGGAGTCACAGATACGCAGTATTTT
-,-,TRBV12-3/TRBV12-4,TRBJ2-5,CASSFGGREQYF,TGTGCCAGCAGTTTTGGGGGCAGAGAGCAGTACTTC
-,-,TRBV28,TRBJ1-6,CASSFGQWASYNSPLHF,TGTGCCAGCAGTTTCGGCCAGTGGGCTTCCTATAATTCACCCCTCCACTTT
-,-,TRBV12-3/TRBV12-4,TRBJ2-2,CTGKSRGELFF,TGTACCGGAAAGTCTCGCGGGGAGCTGTTTTTT
-,TRBD1,TRBV29-1,TRBJ2-1,CSVADRDRINEQFF,TGCAGCGTTGCAGATCGGGACAGAATTAATGAGCAGTTCTTC
few,-,TRBV6-2/TRBV6-3,TRBJ1-1,CASIGLRTSEAFF,TGTGCCAGCATCGGGCTTAGGACAAGTGAAGCTTTCTTT
-,TRBD1,TRBV6-5,TRBJ1-1,CASSITLGQGDTEAFF,TGTGCCAGCAGTATCACGCTAGGACAGGGGGACACTGAAGCTTTCTTT
-,TRBD1,TRBV5-1,TRBJ1-1,CASSLYQGGNTEAFF,TGCGCCAGCAGCTTGTACCAGGGGGGTAACACTGAAGCTTTCTTT
-,-,TRBV20-1,TRBJ2-5,CSAPERRGQETQYF,TGCAGTGCCCCGGAGAGGCGCGGGCAAGAGACCCAGTACTTC
-,TRBD1,TRBV27,TRBJ1-1,CASRSPGTAEAFF,TGTGCCAGCAGATCACCCGGGACAGCCGAAGCTTTCTTT
-,TRBD1,TRBV7-9,TRBJ2-7,CASSLMMPSDRGGSYEQYF,TGTGCCAGCAGCCTCATGATGCCCTCCGACAGGGGGGGATCCTACGAGCAGTACTTC
-,-,TRBV28,TRBJ2-1,CASSFRGVEQFF,TGTGCCAGCAGTTTCCGGGGTGTTGAGCAGTTCTTC
-,-,TRBV7-2,TRBJ2-7,CASSPGLAAGVSEQYF,TGTGCCAGCAGCCCGGGGCTGGCGGCAGGGGTCTCCGAGCAGTACTTC
-,-,TRBV5-6,TRBJ2-7,CASSFGLISASYEQYF,TGTGCCAGCAGCTTCGGGCTAATTAGTGCATCCTACGAGCAGTACTTC
-,-,TRBV11-2,TRBJ1-2,CASSLNGGSGPLVGYGYTF,TGTGCCAGCAGCTTAAACGGGGGCAGCGGGCCCTTAGTCGGCTATGGCTACACCTTC
-,-,TRBV10-2,TRBJ2-5,CASSGLQKETQYF,TGCGCCAGCAGTGGTTTACAGAAAGAGACCCAGTACTTC
few,-,TRBV6-5,TRBJ2-5,CASSYRGATETQYF,TGTGCCAGCAGTTACAGAGGGGCGACGGAGACCCAGTACTTC
many,TRBD1,TRBV7-9,TRBJ1-5,CASSSGTGNQPQHF,TGTGCCAGCAGCTCCGGGACAGGCAATCAGCCCCAGCATTTT
-,-,TRBV28,TRBJ1-5,CARSDYSNQPQHF,TGTGCCCGTTCTGATTATAGCAATCAGCCCCAGCATTTT
-,-,TRBV29-1,TRBJ2-3,CSVEGREPAADTQYF,TGCAGCGTTGAAGGGAGGGAGCCCGCAGCGGATACGCAGTATTTT
-,-,TRBV29-1,TRBJ1-2,CSGLEANGYTF,TGCAGCGGTTTAGAGGCAAATGGCTACACCTTC
-,-,TRBV7-9,TRBJ1-4,CASSSLATNEKLFF,TGTGCCAGCAGCTCCTTGGCAACTAATGAAAAACTGTTTTTT
-,-,TRBV7-9,TRBJ2-7,CASSLGLGGGLDEQYF,TGTGCCAGCAGTTTAGGACTAGGAGGGGGTCTGGATGAGCAGTACTTC
-,TRBD1,TRBV29-1,TRBJ1-2,CSVEADDRVYGYTF,TGCAGCGTTGAAGCTGATGACAGGGTCTATGGCTACACCTTC
once,TRBD2,TRBV7-2,TRBJ2-2,CASSQPGGTGELFF,TGTGCCAGCAGCCAGCCGGGGGGCACCGGGGAGCTGTTTTTT